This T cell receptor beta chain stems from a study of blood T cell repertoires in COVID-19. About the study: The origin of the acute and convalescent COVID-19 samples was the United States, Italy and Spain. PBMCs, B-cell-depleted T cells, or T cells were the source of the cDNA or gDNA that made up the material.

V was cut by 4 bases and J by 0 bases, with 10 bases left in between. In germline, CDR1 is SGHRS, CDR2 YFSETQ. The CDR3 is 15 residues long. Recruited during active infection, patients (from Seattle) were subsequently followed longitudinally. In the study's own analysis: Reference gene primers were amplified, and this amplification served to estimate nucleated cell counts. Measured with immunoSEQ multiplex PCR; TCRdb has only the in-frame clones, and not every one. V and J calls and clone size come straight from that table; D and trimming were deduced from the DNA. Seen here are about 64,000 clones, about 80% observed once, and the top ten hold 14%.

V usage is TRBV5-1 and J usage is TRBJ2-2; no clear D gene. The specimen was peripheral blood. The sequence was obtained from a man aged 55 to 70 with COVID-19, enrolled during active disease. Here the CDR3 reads CASSPAAANTGELFF. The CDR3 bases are TGCGCCAGCAGCCCCGCGGCTGCGAACACCGGGGAGCTGTTTTTT.